Listed below are T cell receptor beta chains from one sample, sequenced in a study of T cell changes during pregnancy in multiple sclerosis. Sequenced by immunoSEQ multiplex PCR; TCRdb stores in-frame clones only, minus some. The table has tens of thousands of clones, 88% seen once. The sample here was peripheral blood, taken in the first trimester of pregnancy. The receptors here all came from a female donor with multiple sclerosis, enrolled in a pregnancy study. The CDR3 runs from the conserved cysteine through the conserved F or W. Each record gives: CDR3 protein, CDR3 DNA, J gene, V gene, clone size, D gene. A D gene is named only where the DNA matches it firmly. Some rows mark clone size as missing; the rest say once, few, many or name a class of expanded clone.

CDR3: CASSFGDMNTGELFF; DNA: TGTGCCAGCAGTTTTGGCGACATGAACACCGGGGAGCTGTTTTTT; J: TRBJ2-2; V: TRBV6-5; size: NA; D: NA
CDR3: CAWGRAGMNTEAFF; DNA: TGTGCCTGGGGTAGGGCCGGGATGAACACTGAAGCTTTCTTT; J: TRBJ1-1; V: TRBV30; size: NA; D: NA
CDR3: CASSIGTGPEKLFF; DNA: TGTGCCAGTAGTATCGGGACAGGGCCTGAAAAACTGTTTTTT; J: TRBJ1-4; V: TRBV19; size: once; D: TRBD1
CDR3: CASSLFQGYEQYF; DNA: TGTGCCAGCAGTTTATTTCAGGGCTACGAGCAGTACTTC; J: TRBJ2-7; V: TRBV28; size: NA; D: NA
CDR3: CASNAGTGEVNEQFF; DNA: TGTGCCAGCAACGCCGGGACAGGGGAAGTCAATGAGCAGTTCTTC; J: TRBJ2-1; V: TRBV6-4; size: few; D: TRBD1
CDR3: CAISAPRGLYNEQFF; DNA: TGTGCCATCAGTGCCCCCAGAGGACTGTACAATGAGCAGTTCTTC; J: TRBJ2-1; V: TRBV10-3; size: NA; D: NA
CDR3: CASSQTGTGRGYGYTF; DNA: TGCGCCAGCAGCCAGACCGGGACAGGGCGCGGCTATGGCTACACCTTC; J: TRBJ1-2; V: TRBV4-3; size: few; D: TRBD1
CDR3: CAISGTSGSAPDTGELFF; DNA: TGTGCCATCAGTGGGACTAGCGGGAGCGCACCCGACACCGGGGAGCTGTTTTTT; J: TRBJ2-2; V: TRBV10-3; size: NA; D: TRBD2
CDR3: CASSGETTFYGYTF; DNA: TGCGCCAGCAGCGGGGAGACGACCTTCTATGGCTACACCTTC; J: TRBJ1-2; V: TRBV5-1; size: once; D: NA
CDR3: CASSYPTGTGDNEQFF; DNA: TGTGCCAGCAGTTACCCCACCGGGACAGGTGACAATGAGCAGTTCTTC; J: TRBJ2-1; V: TRBV6-6; size: NA; D: TRBD1
CDR3: CASSLRPGSNYGYTF; DNA: TGTGCCAGCAGCTTACGCCCGGGTTCGAACTATGGCTACACCTTC; J: TRBJ1-2; V: TRBV7-3; size: NA; D: NA
CDR3: CASSVGGSSYEQYF; DNA: TGTGCCAGCAGCGTAGGGGGCAGCTCCTACGAGCAGTACTTC; J: TRBJ2-7; V: TRBV9; size: NA; D: NA
CDR3: CASSARDTGELFF; DNA: TGTGCCAGCAGTGCGCGGGACACCGGGGAGCTGTTTTTT; J: TRBJ2-2; V: TRBV2; size: NA; D: NA
CDR3: CASSEILSSYNEQFF; DNA: TGTGCCAGCAGTGAAATCCTGAGCTCCTACAATGAGCAGTTCTTC; J: TRBJ2-1; V: TRBV6-4; size: NA; D: NA
CDR3: CASSPSPGHPYEQYF; DNA: TGTGCCAGCAGCCCGTCTCCGGGACACCCCTACGAGCAGTACTTC; J: TRBJ2-7; V: TRBV7-9; size: once; D: NA
CDR3: CASWGRLTIYF; DNA: TGTGCCAGCTGGGGGCGGTTAACCATATATTTT; J: TRBJ1-3; V: TRBV6-1; size: once; D: NA
CDR3: CASRPTGSLMNTEAFF; DNA: TGTGCCAGTAGACCCACAGGGTCTCTAATGAACACTGAAGCTTTCTTT; J: TRBJ1-1; V: TRBV19; size: few; D: NA
CDR3: CASRNYGSGGTTEAFF; DNA: TGTGCCAGCAGGAACTATGGTTCGGGGGGCACAACTGAAGCTTTCTTT; J: TRBJ1-1; V: TRBV28; size: NA; D: NA
CDR3: CASSSPGQGGTDTQYF; DNA: TGTGCCAGCAGTTCACCGGGACAGGGAGGGACAGATACGCAGTATTTT; J: TRBJ2-3; V: TRBV28; size: NA; D: TRBD1
CDR3: CASSETGVTDTQYF; DNA: TGTGCCAGCAGTGAGACAGGGGTTACGGATACGCAGTATTTT; J: TRBJ2-3; V: TRBV6-1; size: NA; D: TRBD1
CDR3: CASSQDTDTQYF; DNA: TGTGCCAGCAGCCAGGACACAGATACGCAGTATTTT; J: TRBJ2-3; V: TRBV7-2; size: NA; D: NA
CDR3: CASSLSGSWYNEQFF; DNA: TGTGCCAGCAGCCTAAGCGGGAGTTGGTACAATGAGCAGTTCTTC; J: TRBJ2-1; V: TRBV9; size: NA; D: TRBD2
CDR3: CAISEQGQGLETQYF; DNA: TGTGCCATCAGTGAGCAGGGACAGGGACTGGAGACCCAGTACTTC; J: TRBJ2-5; V: TRBV10-3; size: once; D: TRBD1
CDR3: CASSSRGGRGTEAFF; DNA: TGTGCCAGCAGCTCTCGAGGGGGTAGGGGTACTGAAGCTTTCTTT; J: TRBJ1-1; V: TRBV7-9; size: few; D: NA
CDR3: CASSEAPGVNYGYTF; DNA: TGTGCCAGCAGTGAAGCGCCGGGGGTTAACTATGGCTACACCTTC; J: TRBJ1-2; V: TRBV6-1; size: NA; D: NA
CDR3: CASSYGGGWGTQYF; DNA: TGTGCCAGCAGTTACGGCGGCGGGTGGGGGACCCAGTACTTC; J: TRBJ2-5; V: TRBV6-5; size: NA; D: NA
CDR3: CASTGYSNQPQHF; DNA: TGTGCCAGCACCGGGTATAGCAATCAGCCCCAGCATTTT; J: TRBJ1-5; V: TRBV6-6; size: NA; D: NA
CDR3: CASSQGITGELFF; DNA: TGTGCCAGCAGCCAAGGTATCACCGGGGAGCTGTTTTTT; J: TRBJ2-2; V: TRBV14; size: NA; D: NA
CDR3: CASSQVAGGDNTDTQYF; DNA: TGCGCCAGCAGCCAAGTGGCCGGGGGGGACAACACAGATACGCAGTATTTT; J: TRBJ2-3; V: TRBV4-3; size: once; D: TRBD2
CDR3: CASSLFGWTSGRSSYNEQFF; DNA: TGTGCCAGCAGCTTATTTGGCTGGACTAGCGGGAGATCCTCCTACAATGAGCAGTTCTTC; J: TRBJ2-1; V: TRBV5-4; size: NA; D: TRBD2
CDR3: CASSLAGGDVYEQYF; DNA: TGTGCCAGCAGTCTAGCGGGAGGAGACGTTTACGAGCAGTACTTC; J: TRBJ2-7; V: TRBV6-5; size: NA; D: TRBD2
CDR3: CASSGTSGNEQFF; DNA: TGTGCCAGCAGCGGGACTAGCGGTAATGAGCAGTTCTTC; J: TRBJ2-1; V: TRBV9; size: NA; D: TRBD2
CDR3: CAISESKGLAGVPGELFF; DNA: TGTGCCATCAGTGAGTCTAAGGGACTAGCGGGAGTGCCCGGGGAGCTGTTTTTT; J: TRBJ2-2; V: TRBV10-3; size: NA; D: TRBD2
CDR3: CASSSGTSGRGSYEQYF; DNA: TGTGCCAGCAGCTCGGGGACTAGCGGGAGGGGCTCCTACGAGCAGTACTTC; J: TRBJ2-7; V: TRBV5-4; size: NA; D: TRBD2
CDR3: CASSGGTAGANVLTF; DNA: TGTGCCAGCAGCGGGGGGACAGCTGGGGCCAACGTCCTGACTTTC; J: TRBJ2-6; V: TRBV7-7; size: NA; D: NA
CDR3: CASSEGLAGVGEQYF; DNA: TGTGCCAGCAGTGAGGGGCTAGCGGGAGTTGGGGAGCAGTACTTC; J: TRBJ2-7; V: TRBV6-1; size: NA; D: TRBD2
CDR3: CASRRVLEDQPQHF; DNA: TGTGCCAGCAGAAGGGTGTTGGAGGATCAGCCCCAGCATTTT; J: TRBJ1-5; V: TRBV6-5; size: NA; D: NA
CDR3: CASSPRLALGHNEQFF; DNA: TGTGCCAGCAGCCCTAGACTAGCGCTGGGGCACAATGAGCAGTTCTTC; J: TRBJ2-1; V: TRBV5-4; size: NA; D: TRBD2
CDR3: CASSLTSRYEQYF; DNA: TGTGCCAGCAGCTTAACTAGCAGATACGAGCAGTACTTC; J: TRBJ2-7; V: TRBV7-2; size: NA; D: NA
CDR3: CAISEGSSGRDPRETQYF; DNA: TGTGCCATCAGTGAAGGGTCTAGCGGGAGGGACCCCAGGGAGACCCAGTACTTC; J: TRBJ2-5; V: TRBV10-3; size: NA; D: TRBD2
CDR3: CASRALQGGNQPQHF; DNA: TGCGCCAGCAGAGCTCTTCAGGGGGGCAATCAGCCCCAGCATTTT; J: TRBJ1-5; V: TRBV4-1; size: NA; D: TRBD1
CDR3: CASTPGIAGPTDTQYF; DNA: TGTGCCAGCACCCCCGGGATAGCGGGACCCACAGATACGCAGTATTTT; J: TRBJ2-3; V: TRBV11-1; size: once; D: TRBD2
CDR3: CASSKGTSGGYNEQFF; DNA: TGTGCCAGTAGCAAAGGGACTAGCGGGGGCTACAATGAGCAGTTCTTC; J: TRBJ2-1; V: TRBV19; size: NA; D: TRBD2
CDR3: CASSLLQGLDSGANVLTF; DNA: TGCGCCAGCAGCTTGTTACAGGGGTTGGACTCTGGGGCCAACGTCCTGACTTTC; J: TRBJ2-6; V: TRBV5-1; size: NA; D: TRBD1
CDR3: CASSLGLNNEQFF; DNA: TGTGCCAGCAGCCTTGGACTAAACAATGAGCAGTTCTTC; J: TRBJ2-1; V: TRBV7-8; size: NA; D: NA
CDR3: CASDGTESSYEQYF; DNA: TGTGCCAGCGATGGGACAGAGAGCTCCTACGAGCAGTACTTC; J: TRBJ2-7; V: TRBV2; size: NA; D: TRBD1
CDR3: CASSELLAGDNEQFF; DNA: TGTGCCAGCAGTGAGCTACTAGCGGGAGACAATGAGCAGTTCTTC; J: TRBJ2-1; V: TRBV2; size: NA; D: TRBD2
CDR3: CATFNTEGADGEQYF; DNA: TGTGCCACCTTTAATACCGAGGGGGCGGACGGGGAGCAGTATTTT; J: TRBJ2-3; V: TRBV28; size: NA; D: TRBD1
CDR3: CASPENPGQPGTEAFF; DNA: TGTGCCAGCCCAGAAAACCCTGGACAGCCGGGCACTGAAGCTTTCTTT; J: TRBJ1-1; V: TRBV6-6; size: NA; D: NA
CDR3: CASSEVGQQSNTGELFF; DNA: TGTGCCAGCAGTGAGGTGGGACAGCAATCGAACACCGGGGAGCTGTTTTTT; J: TRBJ2-2; V: TRBV2; size: once; D: TRBD1
CDR3: CASSPGTGGPYEQYF; DNA: TGTGCCAGCTCCCCCGGGACAGGGGGACCCTACGAGCAGTACTTC; J: TRBJ2-7; V: TRBV18; size: NA; D: TRBD1
CDR3: CASSTGLAEETQYF; DNA: TGTGCCAGTAGTACGGGACTAGCGGAAGAGACCCAGTACTTC; J: TRBJ2-5; V: TRBV19; size: NA; D: TRBD2
CDR3: CSVGLFSGNTIYF; DNA: TGCAGCGTTGGGCTGTTCTCTGGAAACACCATATATTTT; J: TRBJ1-3; V: TRBV29-1; size: NA; D: NA
CDR3: CASSPDTTYEQYF; DNA: TGCGCCAGCAGCCCGGACACTACCTACGAGCAGTACTTC; J: TRBJ2-7; V: TRBV5-1; size: NA; D: NA